Below are 6 T cell receptor beta chains sequenced from a single sample in a study of T cell repertoires and HLA-DP antigens. TCRdb's copy holds only in-frame clones and misses some; the assay was immunoSEQ multiplex PCR. The sample lists around 100,000 clones, almost 95% occurring once. Their recognized antigens are unknown. Sequenced sample: CD4+ T cells from PBMCs. The receptor source for this set is a young woman in good health and CMV-seronegative.

This chain joins TRBV5-1 and TRBJ1-1, with 10 bases aligning to TRBD1. The CDR3 consists of 13 residues. The V and J ends lost 3 bases and 6 bases, in that order; junction bases with no gene match: 2. Germline CDR1 reads SGHRS; CDR2 reads YFSETQ. This chain's CDR3 is CASSYGQGAEAFF. For the CDR3, the DNA is TGCGCCAGCAGCTACGGACAGGGGGCTGAAGCTTTCTTT. The variable domain in full, completed from reference TRBV5-1 and TRBJ1-1, reads KAGVTQTPRYLIKTRGQQVTLSCSPISGHRSVSWYQQTPGQGLQFLFEYFSETQRNKGNFPGRFSGRQFSNSRSEMNVSTLELGDSALYLCASSYGQGAEAFFGQGTRLTVV.

Only one count was recorded for this clone. This chain uses TRBV27 with TRBJ2-5, with 9 bases identical to TRBD2. This CDR3 has 17 amino acids. Germline V lookup: CDR1 MNHEY, CDR2 SMNVEV (reference sequence). V gave up 6 bases and J gave up 2 bases; unmatched junction bases: 13. The CDR3 region is CASRKMTSGPSQETQYF. For the CDR3, the DNA is TGTGCCAGCAGAAAAATGACTAGCGGACCTTCTCAAGAGACCCAGTACTTC.

This sequence joins TRBV10-1 and TRBJ2-7; no clear D gene. Germline V gene sequence: CDR1 WNHNN, CDR2 SYGVQD (reference sequence). Trimming took 5 bases from V and 2 from J, leaving 10 bases between them. This CDR3 region has 13 residues. CDR3 nucleotide sequence: TGCGCCAGCAGTAAAGGAGCAGCCTACGAGCAGTACTTC. As protein: CASSKGAAYEQYF.

The V gene is TRBV5-6, the J gene TRBJ2-7, with no clear D. This CDR3 region has 13 residues. CDR1 is SGHDT and CDR2 is YYEEEE in the germline V gene. Trimming removed 1 base at V and 12 bases at J, with 17 bases between. CDR3 sequence reads: CASSLIQVPTAYF. As DNA, the CDR3 is TGTGCCAGCAGCTTGATTCAGGTCCCCACGGCGTACTTC.

V gene TRBV5-5 combines with J gene TRBJ1-5; 9 bases are a match to TRBD1. This CDR3 comprises 14 residues. With 3 bases clipped from V and 7 bases from J, the junction kept 5 bases outside the gene matches. Germline V CDR1 and CDR2: SGHKS, YYEKEE (reference sequence). CDR3 sequence (DNA): TGTGCCAGCAGCTGGGGACAGGGTATACAGCCCCAGCATTTT. Protein product: CASSWGQGIQPQHF.

DNA of the CDR3: TGTGCCAGCAGTGAAGCGCCGCTGGGAGGGGGGCTAGCCAAAAACATTCAGTACTTC. Its translation is CASSEAPLGGGLAKNIQYF. This chain connects TRBV6-1 to TRBJ2-4, with D maybe TRBD2 (7 bases). Looked up from germline, CDR1 is MNHNS and CDR2 is SASEGT. V shed 0 bases and J shed 0 bases, with 18 bases lying between them. CDR3 size: 19 residues.